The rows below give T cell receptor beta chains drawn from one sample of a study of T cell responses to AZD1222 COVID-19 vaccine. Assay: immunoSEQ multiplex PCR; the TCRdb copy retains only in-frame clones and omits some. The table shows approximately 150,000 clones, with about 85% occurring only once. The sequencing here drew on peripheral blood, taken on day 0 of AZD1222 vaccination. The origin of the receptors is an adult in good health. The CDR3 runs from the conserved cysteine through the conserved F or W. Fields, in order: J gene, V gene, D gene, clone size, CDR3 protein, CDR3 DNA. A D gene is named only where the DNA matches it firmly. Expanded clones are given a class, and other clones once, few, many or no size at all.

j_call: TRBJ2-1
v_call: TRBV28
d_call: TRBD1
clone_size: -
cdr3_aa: CASSSPGTGFNEQFF
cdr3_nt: TGTGCCAGCAGTTCCCCCGGGACAGGGTTCAATGAGCAGTTCTTC

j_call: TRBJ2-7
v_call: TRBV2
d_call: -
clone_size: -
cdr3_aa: CASIQSVSSAQKF
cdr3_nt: TGTGCCAGCATACAGTCGGTGTCTAGCGCCCAAAAGTTC

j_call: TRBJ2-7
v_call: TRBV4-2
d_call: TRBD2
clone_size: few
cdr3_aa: CASSHAGTSGRMGQYF
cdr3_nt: TGTGCCAGCAGCCACGCCGGGACTAGCGGGAGAATGGGGCAGTACTTC

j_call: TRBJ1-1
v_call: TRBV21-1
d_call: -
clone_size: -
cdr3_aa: CASGGPMNTEAFF
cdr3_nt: TGTGCCAGCGGGGGGCCGATGAACACTGAAGCTTTCTTT

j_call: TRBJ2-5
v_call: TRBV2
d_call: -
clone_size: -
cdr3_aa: CASRQETQYF
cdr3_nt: TGTGCCAGCAGACAAGAGACCCAGTACTTC

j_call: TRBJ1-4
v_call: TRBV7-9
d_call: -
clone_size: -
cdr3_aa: CASSQARGAKKLFF
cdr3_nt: TGTGCCAGCAGCCAAGCGAGGGGGGCTAAAAAACTGTTTTTT

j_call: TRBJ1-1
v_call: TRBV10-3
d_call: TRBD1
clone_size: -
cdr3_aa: CAIAAGRGTTTEAFF
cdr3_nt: TGTGCCATCGCGGCCGGCAGGGGGACGACTACTGAAGCTTTCTTT

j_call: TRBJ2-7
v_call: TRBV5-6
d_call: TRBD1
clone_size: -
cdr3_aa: CASSWGTGAQEYEQYF
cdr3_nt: TGTGCCAGCAGCTGGGGGACAGGGGCCCAGGAATACGAGCAGTACTTC

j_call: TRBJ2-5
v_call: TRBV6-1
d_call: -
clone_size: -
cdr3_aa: CASSEIVETQYF
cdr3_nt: TGTGCCAGCAGTGAAATTGTTGAGACCCAGTACTTC

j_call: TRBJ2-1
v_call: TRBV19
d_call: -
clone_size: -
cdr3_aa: CASSRTGSSYNEQFF
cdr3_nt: TGTGCCAGCAGTCGGACTGGCAGCTCCTACAATGAGCAGTTCTTC

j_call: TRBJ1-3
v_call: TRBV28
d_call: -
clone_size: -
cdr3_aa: CATKASGNTIYF
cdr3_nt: TGTGCCACCAAGGCCTCTGGAAACACCATATATTTT

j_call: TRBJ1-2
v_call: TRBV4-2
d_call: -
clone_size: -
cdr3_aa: CASSQRRRDYGYTF
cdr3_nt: TGTGCCAGCAGCCAGCGGAGGCGAGACTATGGCTACACCTTC

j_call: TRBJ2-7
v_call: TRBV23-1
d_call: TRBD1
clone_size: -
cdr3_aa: CASRGNRRGQGARVEQYF
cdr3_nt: TGCGCCAGCAGAGGGAACCGGAGAGGACAGGGCGCGCGGGTCGAGCAGTACTTC

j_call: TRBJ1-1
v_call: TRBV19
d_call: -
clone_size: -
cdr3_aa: CASFQGNTEAFF
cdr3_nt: TGTGCCAGTTTCCAGGGGAACACTGAAGCTTTCTTT

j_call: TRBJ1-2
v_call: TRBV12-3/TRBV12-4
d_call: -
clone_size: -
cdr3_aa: CASSFGGQSGYTF
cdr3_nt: TGTGCCAGCAGTTTTGGGGGCCAAAGCGGCTACACCTTC

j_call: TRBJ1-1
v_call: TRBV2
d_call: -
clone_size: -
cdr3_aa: CASSEAMATWVTEAFF
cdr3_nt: TGTGCCAGCAGTGAAGCCATGGCCACATGGGTGACTGAAGCTTTCTTT

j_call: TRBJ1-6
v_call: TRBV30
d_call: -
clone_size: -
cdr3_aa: CAWATSESYNSPLHF
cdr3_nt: TGTGCCTGGGCGACCAGTGAATCCTATAATTCACCCCTCCACTTT

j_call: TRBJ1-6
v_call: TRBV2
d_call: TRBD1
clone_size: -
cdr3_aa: CASSLEQGARSPLHF
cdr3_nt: TGTGCCAGCAGTCTTGAACAGGGGGCCAGATCACCCCTCCACTTT

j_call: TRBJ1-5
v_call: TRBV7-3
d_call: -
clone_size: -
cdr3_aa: CASSKRTANQPQHF
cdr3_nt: TGTGCCAGCAGCAAACGGACGGCAAATCAGCCCCAGCATTTT

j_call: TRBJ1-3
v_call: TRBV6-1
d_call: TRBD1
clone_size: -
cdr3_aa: CASSDQGTVAGNTIYF
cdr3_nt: TGTGCCAGCAGTGACCAAGGGACAGTTGCTGGAAACACCATATATTTT

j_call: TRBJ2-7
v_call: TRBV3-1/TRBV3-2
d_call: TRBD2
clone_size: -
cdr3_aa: CASSSTWAGEGYEQYF
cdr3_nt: TGTGCCAGCAGCTCCACGTGGGCGGGAGAAGGGTACGAGCAGTACTTC

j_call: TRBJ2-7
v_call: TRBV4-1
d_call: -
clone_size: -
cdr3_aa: CASSQRLARESSYEQYF
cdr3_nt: TGCGCCAGCAGCCAACGCCTGGCCAGGGAGAGCTCCTACGAGCAGTACTTC

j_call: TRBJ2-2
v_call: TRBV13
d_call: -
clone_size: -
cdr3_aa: CASSMSGSIAGELFF
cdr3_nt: TGTGCCAGCAGCATGTCGGGGTCCATTGCCGGGGAGCTGTTTTTT

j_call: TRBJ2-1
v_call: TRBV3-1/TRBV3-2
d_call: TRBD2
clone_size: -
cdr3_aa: CASSRPSGRNNEQFF
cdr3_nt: TGTGCCAGCAGCCGGCCTAGCGGGAGGAATAATGAGCAGTTCTTC

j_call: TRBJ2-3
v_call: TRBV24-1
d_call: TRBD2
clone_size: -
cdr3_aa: CATSDSGLAGSTDTQYF
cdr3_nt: TGTGCCACCAGTGATTCTGGGCTAGCGGGGAGCACAGATACGCAGTATTTT

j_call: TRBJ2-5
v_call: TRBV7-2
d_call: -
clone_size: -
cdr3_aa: CASSLTIQETQYF
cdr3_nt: TGTGCCAGCAGCTTAACTATACAAGAGACCCAGTACTTC

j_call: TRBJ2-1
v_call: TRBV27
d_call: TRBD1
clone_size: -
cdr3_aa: CASSLDRGAYNEQFF
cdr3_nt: TGTGCCAGCAGTTTAGACAGGGGTGCCTACAATGAGCAGTTCTTC

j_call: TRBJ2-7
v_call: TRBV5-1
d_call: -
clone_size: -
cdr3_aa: CASSLGGASYEQYF
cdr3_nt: TGCGCCAGCAGCTTAGGGGGGGCCTCCTACGAGCAGTACTTC

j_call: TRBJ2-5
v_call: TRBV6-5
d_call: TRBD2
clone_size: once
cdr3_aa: CASSRSGSQETQYF
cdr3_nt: TGTGCCAGCAGCCGTAGCGGGAGTCAGGAGACCCAGTACTTC

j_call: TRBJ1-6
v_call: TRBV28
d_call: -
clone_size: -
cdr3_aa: CASGSLNSPLHF
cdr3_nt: TGTGCCTCTGGGAGTTTGAATTCACCCCTCCACTTT

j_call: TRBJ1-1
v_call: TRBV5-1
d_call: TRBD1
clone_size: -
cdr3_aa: CASSSRGQGSTEAFF
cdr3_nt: TGCGCCAGCAGCTCCCGGGGACAGGGGTCCACTGAAGCTTTCTTT

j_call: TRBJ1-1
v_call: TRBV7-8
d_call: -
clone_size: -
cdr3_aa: CATGTGGNTEAFF
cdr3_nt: TGTGCTACGGGGACCGGGGGGAACACTGAAGCTTTCTTT

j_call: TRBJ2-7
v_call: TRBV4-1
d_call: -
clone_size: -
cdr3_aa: CASSQGVRYEQYF
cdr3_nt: TGCGCCAGCAGCCAAGGGGTGAGATACGAGCAGTACTTC

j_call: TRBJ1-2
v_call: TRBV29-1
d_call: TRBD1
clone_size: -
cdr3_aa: CSVDAGQGVGYTF
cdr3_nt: TGCAGCGTTGACGCAGGACAGGGGGTTGGCTACACCTTC

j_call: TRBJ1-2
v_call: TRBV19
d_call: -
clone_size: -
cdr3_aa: CASSFTGTAPNYGYTF
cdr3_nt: TGTGCCAGTAGTTTTACCGGGACCGCTCCTAACTATGGCTACACCTTC

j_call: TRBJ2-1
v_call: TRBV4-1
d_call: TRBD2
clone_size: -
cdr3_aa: CASSQGLASGIGEQFF
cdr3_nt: TGCGCCAGCAGCCAAGGGCTGGCTAGCGGGATTGGTGAGCAGTTCTTC

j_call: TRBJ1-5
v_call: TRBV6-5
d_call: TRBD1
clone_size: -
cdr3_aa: CASSSTGVRQPQHF
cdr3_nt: TGTGCCAGCAGTTCAACAGGGGTTCGTCAGCCCCAGCATTTT

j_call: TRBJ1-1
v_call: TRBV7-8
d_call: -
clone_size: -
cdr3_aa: CASSPFVLNTEAFF
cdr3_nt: TGTGCCAGCAGCCCCTTCGTCCTGAACACTGAAGCTTTCTTT

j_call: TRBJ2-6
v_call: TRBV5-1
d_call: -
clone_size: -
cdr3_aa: CASSLAGGSSSGANVLTF
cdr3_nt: TGCGCCAGCAGCTTGGCCGGGGGTTCTAGCTCTGGGGCCAACGTCCTGACTTTC

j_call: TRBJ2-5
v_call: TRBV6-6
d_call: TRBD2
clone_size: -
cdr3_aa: CASSRLGAGVGETQYF
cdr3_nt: TGTGCCAGCAGCCGCCTAGGAGCGGGAGTTGGAGAGACCCAGTACTTC

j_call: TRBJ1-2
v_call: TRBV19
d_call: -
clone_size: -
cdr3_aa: CASSMGGAISGYTF
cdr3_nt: TGTGCCAGTAGTATGGGGGGCGCGATTAGTGGCTACACCTTC

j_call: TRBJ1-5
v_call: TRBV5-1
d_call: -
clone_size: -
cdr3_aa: CASSQTGAGYQPQHF
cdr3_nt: TGCGCCAGCAGCCAAACGGGTGCAGGATATCAGCCCCAGCATTTT

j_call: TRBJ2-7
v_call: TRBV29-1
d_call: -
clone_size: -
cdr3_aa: CSVVGPDYYEQYF
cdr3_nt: TGCAGCGTTGTTGGTCCAGACTACTACGAGCAGTACTTC

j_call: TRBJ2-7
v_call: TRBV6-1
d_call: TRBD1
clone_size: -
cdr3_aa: CASSGWPGQGAWEQYF
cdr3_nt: TGTGCCAGCAGTGGTTGGCCGGGACAGGGGGCTTGGGAGCAGTACTTC

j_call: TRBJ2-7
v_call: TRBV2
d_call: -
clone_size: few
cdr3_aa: CASSMGRSQGYEQYF
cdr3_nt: TGTGCCAGCAGCATGGGACGGTCTCAGGGGTACGAGCAGTACTTC

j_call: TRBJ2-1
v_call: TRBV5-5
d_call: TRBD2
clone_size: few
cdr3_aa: CASSFDGTSGRAWYNEQFF
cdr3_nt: TGTGCCAGCAGCTTCGACGGGACTAGCGGGAGGGCCTGGTACAATGAGCAGTTCTTC

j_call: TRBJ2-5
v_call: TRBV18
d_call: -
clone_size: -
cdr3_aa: CASSPYPAGETQYF
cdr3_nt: TGTGCCAGCTCACCATACCCAGCGGGAGAGACCCAGTACTTC

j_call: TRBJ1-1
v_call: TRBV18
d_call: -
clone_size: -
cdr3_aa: CASSPRRPGQASPNTEAFF
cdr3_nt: TGTGCCAGCTCACCACGGCGACCGGGCCAGGCATCCCCGAACACTGAAGCTTTCTTT

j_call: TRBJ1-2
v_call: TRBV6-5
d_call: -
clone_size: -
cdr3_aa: CASSRTGRADGYTF
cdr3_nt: TGTGCCAGCAGTCGGACCGGACGAGCGGATGGCTACACCTTC

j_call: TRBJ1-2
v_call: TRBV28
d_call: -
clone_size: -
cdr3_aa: CASSLLNYGYTF
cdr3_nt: TGTGCCAGCAGTTTACTTAACTATGGCTACACCTTC

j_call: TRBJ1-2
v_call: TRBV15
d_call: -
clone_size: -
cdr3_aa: CATSQAKYGYTF
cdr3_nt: TGTGCCACCAGCCAGGCGAAATATGGCTACACCTTC